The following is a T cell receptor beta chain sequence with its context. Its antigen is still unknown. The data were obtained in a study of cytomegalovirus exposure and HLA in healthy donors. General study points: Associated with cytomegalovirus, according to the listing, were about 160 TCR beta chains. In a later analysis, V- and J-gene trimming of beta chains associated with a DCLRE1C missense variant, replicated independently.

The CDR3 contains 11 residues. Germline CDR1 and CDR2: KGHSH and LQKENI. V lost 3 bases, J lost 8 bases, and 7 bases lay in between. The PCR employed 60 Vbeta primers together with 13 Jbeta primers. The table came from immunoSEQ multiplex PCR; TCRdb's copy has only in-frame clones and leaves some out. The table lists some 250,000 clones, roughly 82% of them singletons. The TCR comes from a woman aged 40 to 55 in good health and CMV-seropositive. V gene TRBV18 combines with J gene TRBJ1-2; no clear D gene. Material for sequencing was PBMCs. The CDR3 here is CASSPDEGYTF. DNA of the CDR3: TGTGCCAGCTCACCTGATGAGGGCTACACCTTC.